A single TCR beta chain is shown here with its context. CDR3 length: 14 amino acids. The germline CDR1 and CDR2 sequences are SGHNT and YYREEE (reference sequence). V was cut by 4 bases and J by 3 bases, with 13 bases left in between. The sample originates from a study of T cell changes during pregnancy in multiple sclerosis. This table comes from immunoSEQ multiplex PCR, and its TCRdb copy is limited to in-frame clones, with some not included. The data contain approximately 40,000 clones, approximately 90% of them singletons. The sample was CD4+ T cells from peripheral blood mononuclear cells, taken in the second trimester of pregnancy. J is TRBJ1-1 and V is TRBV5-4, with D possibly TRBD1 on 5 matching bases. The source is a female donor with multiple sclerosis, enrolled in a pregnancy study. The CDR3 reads CASSPTGGDTEAFF. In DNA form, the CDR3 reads TGTGCCAGCAGCCCGACGGGAGGGGACACTGAAGCTTTCTTT.